This TCR beta chain was captured by sequencing in a study of blood T cell repertoires in COVID-19. About the research overall: Samples representing acute and convalescent COVID-19 were sourced from the United States, Italy and Spain. The cDNA or gDNA used as material had been derived from T cells, B-cell-depleted T cells, or PBMCs.

Study processing details: Amplification with reference gene primers provided the estimates of nucleated cell counts. The repertoire was sequenced with immunoSEQ multiplex PCR; TCRdb's copy has only in-frame clones and lacks some. Clone size and the V and J calls come from that table; the DNA yielded D and trimming. Of tens of thousands of clones in the sample, over 70% were seen once. The V end lost 3 bases, the J end lost 5 bases, and 11 bases lay between the germline ends. Germline CDR1 SEHNR, CDR2 FQNEAQ (reference sequence). This CDR3 spans 15 amino acids. Sequenced: peripheral blood. This chain links TRBV7-9 with TRBJ2-6, with a weak D call TRBD2 (5 bases). This sequence originates from a human donor in a cohort sampled during active COVID-19. This CDR3 reads CASSFAPGRANVLTF. The DNA for the CDR3 is TGTGCCAGCAGCTTCGCTCCCGGGAGGGCCAACGTCCTGACTTTC.